A selection of T cell receptor delta chains follows, all from one sample in a study of gamma-delta chains in newborns, infants, children. TCRdb re-called the reads through CATT. The table records more than 7,000 delta-chain clones, around 21% of them present only once. Sequenced material: blood. These receptors were collected from a child who was a newborn, infant or young child, either healthy, febrile or measles-vaccinated (not recorded which). CDR3s include the opening cysteine and the closing phenylalanine or tryptophan. Fields, in order: J gene, V gene, CDR3 protein.

TRDJ1 TRDV1 CALGDRLPGVTYWGNLAGYTDKLIF
TRDJ1 TRDV2 CACDSLGDIKADKLIF
TRDJ3 TRDV2 CACDNTGGYNRSWDTRQMFF
TRDJ1 TRDV2 CACDTIGSPHDKLIF
TRDJ1 TRDV2 CACDPPPTGAGLGKGRTDKLIF
TRDJ1 TRDV2 CACDSIPTGGHMYTDKLIF
TRDJ1 TRDV3 CALRLPTRYWADKPIF
TRDJ1 TRDV2 CACDILLGDTRSTDKLIF
TRDJ3 TRDV2 CACDLVLGDTLPWGTRQMFF
TRDJ2 TRDV2 CACDTVLLGDTSLTAQLFF
TRDJ1 TRDV1 CALGEAVVVVPSYRTTRPPYTDKLIF
TRDJ3 TRDV2 CACDPLRELGDRRNAGDTRQMFF
TRDJ1 TRDV2 CACDTLSGPSTDDKLIF
TRDJ1 TRDV1 CALGELSIPGFSSPSTLLGDEKSADKLIF
TRDJ1 TRDV2 CACDSLTGDHQITDKLIF
TRDJ1 TRDV2 CACDNLGASSPTGEIMYTDKLIF
TRDJ1 TRDV2 CACEGFGLGDSHTDKLIF
TRDJ1 TRDV2 CACDPIPAGDTKDTDKLIF
TRDJ1 TRDV2 CACDPLSLGDKDKLIF
TRDJ1 TRDV2 CACDSLHGGYASDKLIF
TRDJ1 TRDV2 CACDLLGPGRKANDKLIF
TRDJ1 TRDV1 CALGEAPGSLSLNLDHTDKLIF
TRDJ1 TRDV2 CACDTVGTWETDKLIF
TRDJ1 TRDV2 CACGTVGGTRIGVDTDKLIF
TRDJ1 TRDV2 CACDTVLGDNKYTDKLIF
TRDJ1 TRDV2 CACGGLGTPPTDKLIF
TRDJ1 TRDV2 CACDTVLGDRLDTDKLIF
TRDJ1 TRDV2 CACDTLGDTRNPHKLIF
TRDJ1 TRAV29/DV5 CAASPLPIYTGGFNTDKLIF
TRDJ3 TRDV2 CACDSSEGGSWDTRQMFF
TRDJ1 TRDV2 CARDTVGGYPEIYTDKLIF
TRDJ1 TRDV2 CACDTIVGDLPTDKLIF
TRDJ1 TRDV2 CACDRLGDNTDKLIF
TRDJ1 TRDV2 CACDTVTGGYQPMELIF
TRDJ1 TRDV2 CACDGLGGGYATDKLIF
TRDJ1 TRDV2 CACDALLGGTALDKLIF